This TCR beta chain was found in a study of blood T cell repertoires in COVID-19. The CDR3 is made up of 15 amino acids. CDR1 is MNHEY, CDR2 SMNVEV, per germline (reference sequence). The V gene end was trimmed by 5 bases and the J gene end by 5 bases; junction bases not matched to a gene: 3. Participant-given clinical history determined each cohort assignment. Clones were read by immunoSEQ multiplex PCR, and TCRdb kept only the in-frame ones, dropping some. The table has about 140,000 clones, over 75% seen once; the top ten hold around 3.2%. Sequenced input: PBMCs or T cells enriched from blood (not recorded which). The chain couples TRBV27 to TRBJ2-1; TRBD2 aligns across 13 bases. The sequence was obtained from a woman in her forties or fifties who had recovered from COVID-19. The CDR3 DNA follows: TGTGCCAGCAGTACTAGCGGGGGGGGTCACAATGAGCAGTTCTTC. Its translation: CASSTSGGGHNEQFF.